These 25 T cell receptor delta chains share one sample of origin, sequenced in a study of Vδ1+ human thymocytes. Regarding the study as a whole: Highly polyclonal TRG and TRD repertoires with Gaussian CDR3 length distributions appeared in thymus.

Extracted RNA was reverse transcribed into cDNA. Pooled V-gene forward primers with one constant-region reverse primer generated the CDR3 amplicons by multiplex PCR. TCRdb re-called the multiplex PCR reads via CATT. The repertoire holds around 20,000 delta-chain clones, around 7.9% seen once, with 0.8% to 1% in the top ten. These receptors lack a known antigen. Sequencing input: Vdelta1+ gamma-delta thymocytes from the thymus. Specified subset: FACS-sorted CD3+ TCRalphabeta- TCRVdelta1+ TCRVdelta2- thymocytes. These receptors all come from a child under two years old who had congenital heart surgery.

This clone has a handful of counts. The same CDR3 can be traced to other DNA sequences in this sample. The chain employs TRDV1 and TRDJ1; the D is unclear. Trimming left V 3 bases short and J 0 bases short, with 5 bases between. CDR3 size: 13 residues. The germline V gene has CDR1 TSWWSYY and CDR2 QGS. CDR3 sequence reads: CALGDLYTDKLIF. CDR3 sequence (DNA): TGTGCTCTTGGGGATTTGTACACCGATAAACTCATCTTT.

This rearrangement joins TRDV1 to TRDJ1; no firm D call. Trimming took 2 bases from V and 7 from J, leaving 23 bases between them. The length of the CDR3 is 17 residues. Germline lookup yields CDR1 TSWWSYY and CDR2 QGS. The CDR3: CALGEVPLDGPSPKLIF. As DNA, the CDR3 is TGTGCTCTTGGGGAAGTCCCCCTAGACGGCCCGAGCCCTAAACTCATCTTT.

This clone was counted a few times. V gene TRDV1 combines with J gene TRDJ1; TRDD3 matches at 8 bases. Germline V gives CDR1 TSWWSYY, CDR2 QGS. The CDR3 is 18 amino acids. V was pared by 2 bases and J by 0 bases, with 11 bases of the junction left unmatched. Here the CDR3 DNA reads TGTGCTCTTGGGGAAAACGATCCACTGGGGGTCAACACCGATAAACTCATCTTT. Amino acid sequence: CALGENDPLGVNTDKLIF.

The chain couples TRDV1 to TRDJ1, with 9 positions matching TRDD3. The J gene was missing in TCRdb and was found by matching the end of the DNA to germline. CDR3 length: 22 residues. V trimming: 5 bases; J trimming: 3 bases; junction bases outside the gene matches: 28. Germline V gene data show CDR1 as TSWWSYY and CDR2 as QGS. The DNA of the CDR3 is TGTGCTCTTGGGAAAACCCCTCAATTCCAATTCCGGGGATACGCGGTATCCGATAAACTCATCTTT. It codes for CALGKTPQFQFRGYAVSDKLIF.

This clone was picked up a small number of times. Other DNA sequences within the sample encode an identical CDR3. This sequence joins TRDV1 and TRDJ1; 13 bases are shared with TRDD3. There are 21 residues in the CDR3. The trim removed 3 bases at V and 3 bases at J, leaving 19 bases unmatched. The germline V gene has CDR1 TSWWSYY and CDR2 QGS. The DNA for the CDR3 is TGTGCTCTTGGGGACCATCACCCTTTCCCGTGTACTGGGGGATACGCCGATAAACTCATCTTT. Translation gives CALGDHHPFPCTGGYADKLIF.

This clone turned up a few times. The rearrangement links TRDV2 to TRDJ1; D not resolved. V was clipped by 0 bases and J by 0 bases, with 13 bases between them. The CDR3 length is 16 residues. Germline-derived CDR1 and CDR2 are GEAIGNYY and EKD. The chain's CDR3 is CACDTYLPVYTDKLIF. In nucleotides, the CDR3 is TGTGCCTGTGACACCTATCTCCCGGTGTACACCGATAAACTCATCTTT.

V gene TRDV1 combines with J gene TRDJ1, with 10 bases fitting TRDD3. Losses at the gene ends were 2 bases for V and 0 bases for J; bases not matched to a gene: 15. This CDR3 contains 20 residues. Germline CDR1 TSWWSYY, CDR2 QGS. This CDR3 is CALGEVGYWGIGPYTDKLIF. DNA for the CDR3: TGTGCTCTTGGGGAAGTGGGCTACTGGGGGATTGGCCCGTACACCGATAAACTCATCTTT.

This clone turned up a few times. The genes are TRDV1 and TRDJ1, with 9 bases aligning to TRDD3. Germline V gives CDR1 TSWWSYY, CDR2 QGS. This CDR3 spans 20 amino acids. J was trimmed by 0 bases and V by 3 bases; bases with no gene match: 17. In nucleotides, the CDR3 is TGTGCTCTTGGGGACGTACTCTCCGTTACTGGGGGAATCCACACCGATAAACTCATCTTT. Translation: CALGDVLSVTGGIHTDKLIF.

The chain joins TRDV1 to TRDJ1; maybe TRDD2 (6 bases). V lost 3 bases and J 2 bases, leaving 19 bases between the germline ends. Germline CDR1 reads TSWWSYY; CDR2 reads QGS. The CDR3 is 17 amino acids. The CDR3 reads CALGDLPPLGLTDKLIF. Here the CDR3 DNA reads TGTGCTCTTGGGGACCTTCCCCCTCTGGGACTTACCGATAAACTCATCTTT.

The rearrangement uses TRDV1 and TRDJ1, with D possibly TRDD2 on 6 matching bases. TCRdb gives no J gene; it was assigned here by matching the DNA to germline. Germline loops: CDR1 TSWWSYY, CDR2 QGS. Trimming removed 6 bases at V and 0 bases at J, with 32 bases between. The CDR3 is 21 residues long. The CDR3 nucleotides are TGTGCTCTTGGCCTAGGCCTTCCGTTTCCAGGGGGCCCACTGTACACCGATAAACTCATCTTT. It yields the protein CALGLGLPFPGGPLYTDKLIF.

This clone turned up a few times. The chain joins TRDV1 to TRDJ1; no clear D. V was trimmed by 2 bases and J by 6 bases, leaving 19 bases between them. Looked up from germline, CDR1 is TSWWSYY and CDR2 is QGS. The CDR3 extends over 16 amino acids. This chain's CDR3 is CALGESKIGNWNKLIF. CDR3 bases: TGTGCTCTTGGGGAAAGTAAGATTGGGAATTGGAATAAACTCATCTTT.

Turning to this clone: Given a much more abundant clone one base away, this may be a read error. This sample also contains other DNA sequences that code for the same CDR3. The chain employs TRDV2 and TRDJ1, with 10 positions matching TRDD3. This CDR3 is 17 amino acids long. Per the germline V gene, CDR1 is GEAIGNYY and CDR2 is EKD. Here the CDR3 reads CACDTDWGMPYTDKLIF. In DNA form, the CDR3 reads TGTGCCTGCGACACCGACTGGGGGATGCCGTACACCGATAAACTCATCTTT.

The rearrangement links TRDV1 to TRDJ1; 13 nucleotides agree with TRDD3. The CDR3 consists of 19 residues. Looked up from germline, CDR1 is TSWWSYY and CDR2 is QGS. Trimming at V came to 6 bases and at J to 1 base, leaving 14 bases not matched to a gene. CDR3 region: CALGSAPYWGIRGTDKLIF. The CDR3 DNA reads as TGTGCTCTTGGTAGTGCACCGTACTGGGGGATACGCGGCACCGATAAACTCATCTTT.

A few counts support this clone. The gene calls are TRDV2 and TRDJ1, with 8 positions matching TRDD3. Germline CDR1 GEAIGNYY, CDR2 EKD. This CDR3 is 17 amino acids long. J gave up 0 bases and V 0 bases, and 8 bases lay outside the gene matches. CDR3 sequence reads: CACDTCTGGGDTDKLIF. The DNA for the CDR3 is TGTGCCTGTGACACCTGTACTGGGGGTGGTGACACCGATAAACTCATCTTT.

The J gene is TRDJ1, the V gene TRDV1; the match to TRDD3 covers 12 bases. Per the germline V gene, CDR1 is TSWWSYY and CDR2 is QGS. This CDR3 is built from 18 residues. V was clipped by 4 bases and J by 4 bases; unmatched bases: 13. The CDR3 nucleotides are TGTGCTCTTGGGGGACCCTTTGGCCTGGGGGATACGGGCGATAAACTCATCTTT. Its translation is CALGGPFGLGDTGDKLIF.

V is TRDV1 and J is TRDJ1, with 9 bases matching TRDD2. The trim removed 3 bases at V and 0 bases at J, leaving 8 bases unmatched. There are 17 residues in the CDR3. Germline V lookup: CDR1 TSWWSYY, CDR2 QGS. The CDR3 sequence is CALGDPSYKGYTDKLIF. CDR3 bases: TGTGCTCTTGGGGACCCTTCCTACAAGGGATACACCGATAAACTCATCTTT.

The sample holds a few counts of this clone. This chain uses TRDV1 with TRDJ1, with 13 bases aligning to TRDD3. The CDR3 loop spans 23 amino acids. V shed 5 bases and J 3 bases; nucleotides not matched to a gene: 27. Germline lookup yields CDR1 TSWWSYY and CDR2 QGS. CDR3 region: CALGNAWDFLVLLGDTRSDKLIF. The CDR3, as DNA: TGTGCTCTTGGGAACGCGTGGGACTTCCTAGTCTTACTGGGGGATACGCGGTCCGATAAACTCATCTTT.

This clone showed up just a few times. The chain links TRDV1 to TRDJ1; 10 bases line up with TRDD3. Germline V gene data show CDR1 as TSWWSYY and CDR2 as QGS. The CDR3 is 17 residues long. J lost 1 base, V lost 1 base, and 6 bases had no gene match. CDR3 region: CALGERPTGGCTDKLIF. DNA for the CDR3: TGTGCTCTTGGGGAACGGCCTACTGGGGGATGCACCGATAAACTCATCTTT.

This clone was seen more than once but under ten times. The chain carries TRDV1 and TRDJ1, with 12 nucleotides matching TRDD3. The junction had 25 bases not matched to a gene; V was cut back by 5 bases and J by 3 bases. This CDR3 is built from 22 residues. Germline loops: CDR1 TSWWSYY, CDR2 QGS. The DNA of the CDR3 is TGTGCTCTTGGGACCCTAGGAGCCCGCATTTTTACTGGGGGATACAGGGCCGATAAACTCATCTTT. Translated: CALGTLGARIFTGGYRADKLIF.

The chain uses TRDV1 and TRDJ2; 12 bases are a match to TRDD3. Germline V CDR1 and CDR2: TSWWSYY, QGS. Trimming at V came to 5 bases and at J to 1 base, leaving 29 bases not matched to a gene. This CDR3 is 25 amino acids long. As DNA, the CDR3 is TGTGCTCTTGGGAATTCCCTTCCTAGAGTGGGGGTACTGGGGGATACATGGTTTTTGACAGCACAACTCTTCTTT. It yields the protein CALGNSLPRVGVLGDTWFLTAQLFF.

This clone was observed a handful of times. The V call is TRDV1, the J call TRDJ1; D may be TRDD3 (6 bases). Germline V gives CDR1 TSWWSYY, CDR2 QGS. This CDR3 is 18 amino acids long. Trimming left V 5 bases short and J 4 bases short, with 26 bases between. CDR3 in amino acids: CALGNPTKRLGTFDKLIF. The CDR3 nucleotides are TGTGCTCTTGGGAACCCAACGAAGAGGCTGGGGACATTCGATAAACTCATCTTT.

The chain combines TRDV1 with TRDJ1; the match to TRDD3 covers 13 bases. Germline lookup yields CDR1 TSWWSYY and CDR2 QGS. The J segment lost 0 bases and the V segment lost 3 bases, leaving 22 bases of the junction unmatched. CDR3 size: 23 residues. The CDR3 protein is CALGEPDLLPLLGDTAYTDKLIF. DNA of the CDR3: TGTGCTCTTGGGGAGCCTGATCTCCTACCTCTACTGGGGGATACGGCGTACACCGATAAACTCATCTTT.

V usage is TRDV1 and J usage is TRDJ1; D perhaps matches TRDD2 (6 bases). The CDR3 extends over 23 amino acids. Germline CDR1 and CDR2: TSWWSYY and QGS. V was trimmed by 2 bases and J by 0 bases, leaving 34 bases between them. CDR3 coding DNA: TGTGCTCTTGGGGAATACCGGAACCAATTCCTATTCAGAGATTTTACGTACACCGATAAACTCATCTTT. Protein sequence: CALGEYRNQFLFRDFTYTDKLIF.

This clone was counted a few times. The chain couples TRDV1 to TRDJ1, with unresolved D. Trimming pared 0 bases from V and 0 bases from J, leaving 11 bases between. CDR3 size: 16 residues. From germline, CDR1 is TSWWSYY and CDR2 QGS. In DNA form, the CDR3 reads TGTGCTCTTGGGGAACTAAAGCCCGCCGACACCGATAAACTCATCTTT. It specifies CALGELKPADTDKLIF.

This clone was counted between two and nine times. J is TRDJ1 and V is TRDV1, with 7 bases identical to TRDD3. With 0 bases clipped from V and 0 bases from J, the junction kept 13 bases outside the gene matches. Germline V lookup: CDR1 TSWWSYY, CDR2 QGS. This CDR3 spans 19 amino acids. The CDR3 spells CALGELSGWGTSYTDKLIF. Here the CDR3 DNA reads TGTGCTCTTGGGGAACTGTCGGGGTGGGGGACCTCGTACACCGATAAACTCATCTTT.